One and the same sample provided the 24 T cell receptor beta chains below, sequenced in a study of cytomegalovirus exposure and HLA in healthy donors. The PCR ran on 60 Vbeta and 13 Jbeta primers. Libraries were prepared by immunoSEQ multiplex PCR; TCRdb keeps only in-frame clonotypes and omits some of them. The top ten clones hold approximately 4% of a sample with over 90,000 clones, under 85% of them seen once. The specimen sequenced was PBMCs. Receptors originate from a man aged 50 or older in good health and CMV-seropositive.

This chain joins TRBV6-6 and TRBJ2-1, with a possible D match to TRBD1 (6 bases). CDR3 length: 12 residues. Trimming cost V 2 bases and J 9 bases, with 8 bases left between them. CDR1 and CDR2 from the germline V gene are MNHNY and SVGAGI (reference sequence). The CDR3 nucleotides read TGTGCCAGCAGTTACGGGGGCACTGAGCAGTTCTTC. Translating it yields CASSYGGTEQFF.

The chain is built from TRBV5-1 and TRBJ2-3; TRBD2 aligns across 10 bases. The CDR3 consists of 15 residues. Germline loops: CDR1 SGHRS, CDR2 YFSETQ. V lost 2 bases, J lost 4 bases, and 4 bases stayed unmatched. The CDR3 spells CASSFSGRRADTQYF. In DNA, the CDR3 is TGCGCCAGCAGCTTTAGCGGGAGGAGGGCAGATACGCAGTATTTT.

The J gene is TRBJ1-1, the V gene TRBV18; D is uncertain. There are 14 residues in the CDR3. V shed 6 bases and J shed 3 bases, with 14 bases lying between them. In germline, CDR1 is KGHSH, CDR2 LQKENI. The CDR3 loop is CASSSSNSDTEAFF. CDR3 coding DNA: TGTGCCAGCTCCTCCTCGAATAGTGACACTGAAGCTTTCTTT.

The rearrangement uses TRBV29-1 and TRBJ2-2; perhaps TRBD1 as D (5 bases). CDR1 and CDR2 (germline): SQVTM, ANQGSEA. This CDR3 comprises 15 residues. The V gene lost 3 bases and the J gene lost 1 base, with 12 bases spanning the gap. CDR3 in DNA: TGCAGCGTTGACACAGCAGGGATGAACACCGGGGAGCTGTTTTTT. Protein: CSVDTAGMNTGELFF.

This chain connects TRBV30 to TRBJ2-4; maybe TRBD2 (7 bases). With 3 bases removed from V and 2 bases from J, the gap between germline ends came to 14 bases. The CDR3 has 15 amino acids. Looked up from germline, CDR1 is GTSNPN and CDR2 is SVGIG (reference sequence). CDR3 in DNA: TGTGCCTGGAGGGGGGGGGCAGGCACCAAAAACATTCAGTACTTC. It translates to CAWRGGAGTKNIQYF. Using reference TRBV30 and TRBJ2-4 for the parts outside the CDR3, the full variable domain is SQTIHQWPATLVQPVGSPLSLECTVEGTSNPNLYWYRQAAGRGLQLLFYSVGIGQISSEVPQNLSASRPQDRQFILSSKKLLLSDSGFYLCAWRGGAGTKNIQYFGAGTRLSVL.

The CDR3 reads CASSGTGANEQFF. The CDR3 nucleotides are TGTGCCAGCAGTGGGACAGGGGCGAATGAGCAGTTCTTC. V and J are TRBV28 and TRBJ2-1, with TRBD1 matching over 10 bases. Germline-derived CDR1 and CDR2 are MDHEN and SYDVKM. The junction had 2 bases not matched to a gene; V was cut back by 5 bases and J by 7 bases. The CDR3 totals 13 residues.

This clone was counted only a few times. The V and J genes are TRBV5-4 and TRBJ1-4; 9 bases align to TRBD1. Germline CDR1 is SGHNT and CDR2 is YYREEE (reference sequence). The CDR3 runs to 14 residues. J lost 11 bases, V lost 4 bases, and 9 bases had no gene match. CDR3 bases: TGTGCCAGCAGCGTGGGACAGGGACGGGGCAAACTGTTTTTT. Translating it yields CASSVGQGRGKLFF. Full variable domain (missing parts from reference TRBV5-4 and TRBJ1-4): ETGVTQSPTHLIKTRGQQVTLRCSSQSGHNTVSWYQQALGQGPQFIFQYYREEENGRGNFPPRFSGLQFPNYSSELNVNALELDDSALYLCASSVGQGRGKLFFGSGTQLSVL.

The chain is built from TRBV5-1 and TRBJ2-3, with 13 bases fitting TRBD2. From germline, CDR1 is SGHRS and CDR2 YFSETQ. With V trimmed by 2 bases and J by 4 bases, 1 base remained unmatched. The CDR3 is made up of 15 amino acids. Here the CDR3 reads CASSFTSGRADTQYF. The CDR3 DNA is TGCGCCAGCAGCTTCACTAGCGGGAGGGCAGATACGCAGTATTTT.

The chain is built from TRBV27 and TRBJ2-7; no firm D call. This CDR3 is built from 12 residues. V was pared by 6 bases and J by 2 bases, with 8 bases between. Germline loops: CDR1 MNHEY, CDR2 SMNVEV (reference sequence). Here the CDR3 reads CASRRAPYEQYF. The CDR3, as DNA: TGTGCCAGCAGGCGCGCGCCCTACGAGCAGTACTTC.

J is TRBJ2-3 and V is TRBV5-4; 9 bases map to TRBD2. The junction had 9 bases not matched to a gene; V was cut back by 0 bases and J by 4 bases. This CDR3 is 17 amino acids long. Germline CDR1 reads SGHNT; CDR2 reads YYREEE (reference sequence). CDR3 residues: CASSLEGGGRAADTQYF. CDR3 nucleotides: TGTGCCAGCAGCTTGGAAGGCGGCGGGAGGGCCGCAGATACGCAGTATTTT.

The chain joins TRBV2 to TRBJ2-2; 10 nucleotides match TRBD2. The germline V gene has CDR1 SNHLY and CDR2 FYNNEI. V shed 2 bases, J shed 3 bases, and the junction held 3 bases outside the gene matches. This CDR3 is built from 16 residues. CDR3 in DNA: TGTGCCAGCAGTGAAACAGCGGGAGGGTACACCGGGGAGCTGTTTTTT. It yields the protein CASSETAGGYTGELFF.

The chain employs TRBV11-2 and TRBJ2-5; D is possibly TRBD1 (6 bases). V gave up 4 bases and J gave up 5 bases, with 11 bases separating them. Germline CDR1 SGHAT, CDR2 FQNNGV. This CDR3 has 13 residues. CDR3 in amino acids: CASSYGQRETQYF. The CDR3 DNA is TGTGCCAGCAGCTACGGACAGCGGGAGACCCAGTACTTC.

The chain is built from TRBV28 and TRBJ1-1, with 10 bases identical to TRBD1. CDR1 and CDR2 (germline): MDHEN, SYDVKM. Trimming took 6 bases from V and 3 from J; bases not matched to a gene: 4. There are 14 residues in the CDR3. The CDR3 coding sequence is TGTGCCAGCAGGCACGGGACAGGGGACACTGAAGCTTTCTTT. It codes for CASRHGTGDTEAFF.

This chain connects TRBV19 to TRBJ2-7, with TRBD1 matching 9 bases. This CDR3 comprises 15 residues. V dropped 6 bases and J dropped 3; count of bases not matched to a gene: 9. Germline-derived CDR1 and CDR2 are LNHDA and SQIVND (reference sequence). This chain's CDR3 is CASSRRDRDYYEQYF. CDR3 in DNA: TGTGCCAGTAGCAGAAGGGACAGGGACTACTACGAGCAGTACTTC.

The chain couples TRBV7-9 to TRBJ1-5, with TRBD1 as a possible D gene (6 bases). The CDR3 contains 16 residues. V gave up 5 bases and J gave up 2 bases, with 16 bases separating them. Germline CDR1 SEHNR, CDR2 FQNEAQ (reference sequence). The DNA for the CDR3 is TGTGCCAGCAGCCCGGGGGGCGGGGGAGGCAATCAGCCCCAGCATTTT. Its protein product is CASSPGGGGGNQPQHF.

The chain recombines TRBV5-4 with TRBJ1-1; 7 nucleotides align to TRBD1. From germline, CDR1 is SGHNT and CDR2 YYREEE (reference sequence). The CDR3 covers 14 residues. The ends lost 4 bases at V and 0 bases at J; junction bases unmatched: 3. CDR3 amino acids: CASSAGQVNTEAFF. In nucleotides, the CDR3 is TGTGCCAGCAGCGCCGGACAGGTGAACACTGAAGCTTTCTTT.

CDR3 nucleotides: TGTGCCAGCCTTCTAGCGGGGGCCTACGAGCAGTACTTC. It specifies CASLLAGAYEQYF. The chain uses TRBV28 and TRBJ2-7; 10 positions agree with TRBD2. CDR3 length equals 13 residues. V shed 8 bases and J 2 bases; nucleotides not matched to a gene: 3. CDR1 and CDR2 from the germline V gene are MDHEN and SYDVKM. The full variable domain, its missing parts supplied by reference TRBV28 and TRBJ2-7, is DVKVTQSSRYLVKRTGEKVFLECVQDMDHENMFWYRQDPGLGLRLIYFSYDVKMKEKGDIPEGYSVSREKKERFSLILESASTNQTSMYLCASLLAGAYEQYFGPGTRLTVT.

V is TRBV7-6 and J is TRBJ2-7; D is undetermined. V shed 0 bases and J shed 7 bases, with 19 bases lying between them. CDR3 length: 16 amino acids. Germline CDR1 reads SGHVS; CDR2 reads FNYEAQ. Here the CDR3 DNA reads TGTGCCAGCAGCTTAGCGGCCTTGCCTGAAACCTTGGAGCAGTACTTC. This encodes CASSLAALPETLEQYF.

This chain uses TRBV27 with TRBJ2-3; a weak D match, TRBD2 (6 bases). With 7 bases removed from V and 4 bases from J, the gap between germline ends came to 21 bases. From germline, CDR1 is MNHEY and CDR2 SMNVEV (reference sequence). CDR3 length equals 16 residues. The CDR3 protein is CASMVPRGAGADTQYF. The CDR3, as DNA: TGTGCCAGCATGGTCCCCCGCGGGGCCGGGGCAGATACGCAGTATTTT.

This chain connects TRBV7-6 to TRBJ2-3; weak D call: TRBD1 (5 bases). Germline CDR1 SGHVS, CDR2 FNYEAQ. V was clipped by 5 bases and J by 0 bases, with 12 bases between them. CDR3 length: 15 residues. Written as DNA, the CDR3 is TGTGCCAGCAGCCAAGGGGCTTTGAGCACAGATACGCAGTATTTT. This gives the protein CASSQGALSTDTQYF.

This clone was seen just once. V and J are TRBV19 and TRBJ2-7; 10 positions agree with TRBD1. Germline V gene lookup returns CDR1 LNHDA and CDR2 SQIVND (reference sequence). With V trimmed by 7 bases and J by 5 bases, 11 bases remained unmatched. The CDR3 extends over 15 amino acids. DNA for the CDR3: TGTGCCAGTAATCAAGGACAGGGGGGTTCGGACGAGCAGTACTTC. It yields the protein CASNQGQGGSDEQYF.

The table lists this clone with a few counts. The chain combines TRBV5-1 with TRBJ1-1, with 7 bases that match TRBD1. The ends lost 4 bases at V and 0 bases at J; junction bases unmatched: 9. CDR1 and CDR2 from the germline V gene are SGHRS and YFSETQ. This CDR3 is built from 16 residues. In DNA, the CDR3 is TGCGCCAGCAGCGACACAGGGGCCGGGATGAACACTGAAGCTTTCTTT. Amino acids: CASSDTGAGMNTEAFF.

The V and J genes are TRBV5-1 and TRBJ2-1, with 10 bases matching TRBD2. CDR1 and CDR2 (germline): SGHRS, YFSETQ. The CDR3 totals 17 residues. The V gene end was trimmed by 3 bases and the J gene end by 5 bases; junction bases not matched to a gene: 11. The CDR3 sequence: CASSSHLSGRPDNEQFF. Here the CDR3 DNA reads TGCGCCAGCAGCTCCCACCTTAGCGGGAGGCCTGACAATGAGCAGTTCTTC.

This chain joins TRBV5-6 and TRBJ1-5; 9 positions match TRBD1. The length of the CDR3 is 17 residues. Germline V gives CDR1 SGHDT, CDR2 YYEEEE. The V segment lost 2 bases and the J segment 6 bases; nucleotides outside the gene matches: 12. The CDR3 bases are TGTGCCAGCAGCTTATTCCCGGGACAGGGTATTAGTCAGCCCCAGCATTTT. It specifies CASSLFPGQGISQPQHF.